This entry concerns a single TCR beta chain. What it recognizes is unknown. The data are from a study of Tregs in tolerant kidney transplant recipients. Study as a whole: Recipients received nonmyeloablative bone marrow transplants from related graft donors, with transient mixed chimerism.

The CDR3 has 16 residues. Germline CDR1 MDHEN, CDR2 SYDVKM. The ends were cut back, 5 bases at V and 1 base at J, with 14 bases in the middle. Study results and caveats: Expanding Tregs on activated donor B cells appeared to best identify donor-specific TCRbeta clones.

Unstimulated Tregs (CD4+CD25+CD127-) and CD4+CD25- non-Tregs were sorted from PBMCs. Repertoires were generated with immunoSEQ multiplex PCR, while TCRdb's copy carries only in-frame clones and drops some. Among approximately 98,000 clones listed, roughly 89% were seen once. Sample: CD4+ T cells from blood, taken before the transplant. The sequence derives from a human donor who received a combined kidney and bone marrow transplant. The chain combines TRBV28 with TRBJ1-4; perhaps TRBD1 as D (6 bases). The DNA for the CDR3 is TGTGCCAGCAGTCCCAAGGGGGTGGGAACTAATGAAAAACTGTTTTTT. Its translation: CASSPKGVGTNEKLFF.